Following are 31 T cell receptor beta chains from one sample sequenced in a study of T cell clones after liver transplantation. The repertoire was sequenced with immunoSEQ multiplex PCR; TCRdb's copy has only in-frame clones and lacks some. This table has about 45,000 clones, about 82% appearing once. Sequenced here: CD4+ T cells from blood, sampled 24 months after liver transplant. The receptors come from a human patient who received a liver transplant. The graft donor may be the source of some T cells.

The V and J genes are TRBV29-1 and TRBJ2-3; maybe TRBD1 (6 bases). With 4 bases removed from V and 0 bases from J, the gap between germline ends came to 17 bases. The CDR3 spans 16 residues. From germline, CDR1 is SQVTM and CDR2 ANQGSEA. In DNA form, the CDR3 reads TGCAGCGTTGTAAGGCTGGGACACTCTAGCACAGATACGCAGTATTTT. It encodes CSVVRLGHSSTDTQYF.

The chain joins TRBV5-4 to TRBJ1-1; D is undetermined. CDR1 is SGHNT and CDR2 is YYREEE in the germline V gene (reference sequence). V was pared by 4 bases and J by 0 bases, with 13 bases between. The CDR3 covers 15 residues. The CDR3 DNA follows: TGTGCCAGCAGCACCCCCGGCAGGCTGAACACTGAAGCTTTCTTT. Translated: CASSTPGRLNTEAFF.

This clone came up a few times. J is TRBJ2-1 and V is TRBV29-1; 8 bases align to TRBD1. CDR1 is SQVTM, CDR2 ANQGSEA, per germline. V lost 7 bases to trimming and J lost 9 bases; unmatched junction nucleotides: 5. CDR3 size: 11 residues. The CDR3 loop is CSATGGSEQFF. DNA for the CDR3: TGCAGCGCTACAGGGGGAAGTGAGCAGTTCTTC.

The chain is built from TRBV7-8 and TRBJ2-2; 9 bases line up with TRBD2. The CDR3 has 17 amino acids. V was clipped by 1 base and J by 1 base; unmatched bases: 4. Germline lookup yields CDR1 SGHVS and CDR2 FQNEAQ. In nucleotides, the CDR3 is TGTGCCAGCAGCTTAGTGCGGCGGGAGGGGAACACCGGGGAGCTGTTTTTT. Amino acids: CASSLVRREGNTGELFF.

The V and J genes are TRBV7-9 and TRBJ2-1, with 14 positions matching TRBD2. Germline V gene lookup returns CDR1 SEHNR and CDR2 FQNEAQ (reference sequence). The CDR3 contains 16 residues. J lost 9 bases, V lost 3 bases, and 7 bases had no gene match. The CDR3 sequence: CASSFRTSGGIGEQFF. The CDR3 DNA reads TGTGCCAGCAGCTTCCGGACTAGCGGGGGGATCGGTGAGCAGTTCTTC.

This CDR3 reads CASSPRDRINQPQHF. The DNA for the CDR3 is TGTGCCAGCAGTCCCCGGGACAGGATTAATCAGCCCCAGCATTTT. The rearrangement links TRBV27 to TRBJ1-5, with 8 bases that match TRBD1. Germline V lookup: CDR1 MNHEY, CDR2 SMNVEV (reference sequence). Trimming removed 5 bases from V and 4 bases from J; junction bases left unmatched: 7. The CDR3 contains 15 residues.

The chain is built from TRBV11-2 and TRBJ2-4, with D perhaps TRBD2 (5 bases). CDR1 is SGHAT, CDR2 FQNNGV, per germline. The CDR3 has 16 residues. Trimming cost V 6 bases and J 5 bases, with 20 bases left between them. In DNA, the CDR3 is TGTGCCAGCAGGTCGCTGAGGAGGACTCCAGAAAACATTCAGTACTTC. The encoded protein is CASRSLRRTPENIQYF.

This chain links TRBV6-1 with TRBJ1-3; D gene ambiguous. CDR1 is MNHNS, CDR2 SASEGT, per germline. This CDR3 has 15 residues. V was clipped by 5 bases and J by 4 bases, with 15 bases between them. The CDR3 loop is CASSPQRGSGNTIYF. The CDR3 coding sequence is TGTGCCAGCAGTCCCCAAAGAGGTTCCGGAAACACCATATATTTT.

The genes are TRBV7-9 and TRBJ1-5, with 7 bases lining up with TRBD1. Losses at the gene ends were 1 base for V and 1 base for J; bases not matched to a gene: 10. Germline lookup yields CDR1 SEHNR and CDR2 FQNEAQ (reference sequence). The CDR3 covers 18 residues. The CDR3 protein is CASSLEGTAAGSNQPQHF. In DNA, the CDR3 is TGTGCCAGCAGCTTAGAAGGGACAGCGGCCGGGAGCAATCAGCCCCAGCATTTT.

CDR3 sequence reads: CASSLTRTGETQYF. The CDR3 coding sequence is TGTGCCAGCAGCCTTACACGGACAGGAGAGACCCAGTACTTC. The chain couples TRBV14 to TRBJ2-5, with 7 bases matching TRBD1. V lost 4 bases to trimming and J lost 4 bases; unmatched junction nucleotides: 6. The germline V gene encodes CDR1 SGHDN and CDR2 FVKESK. The CDR3 is 14 amino acids.

This chain links TRBV28 with TRBJ1-2; TRBD1 is a possible D gene (6 bases). The V and J ends lost 3 bases and 8 bases respectively, with 16 bases between them. Germline values: CDR1 MDHEN, CDR2 SYDVKM. The CDR3 loop spans 14 amino acids. The CDR3 bases are TGTGCCAGCAGTTTGACAGGACCCCGGCGGGGCTACACCTTC. This sequence encodes CASSLTGPRRGYTF.

CDR3 protein: CAWSVPGGINEKLFF. The DNA of the CDR3 is TGTGCCTGGAGTGTACCGGGGGGCATTAATGAAAAACTGTTTTTT. The chain employs TRBV30 and TRBJ1-4, with D possibly being TRBD1 (6 bases). The V gene lost 0 bases and the J gene lost 4 bases, with 12 bases spanning the gap. Germline V CDR1 and CDR2: GTSNPN, SVGIG (reference sequence). This CDR3 region has 15 residues.

This clone was picked up one time. The CDR3 coding sequence is TGTGCCAGCAGCTTAGTTGGCGGGGGGACGACTCAAAAGAAAACGCAGTATTTT. This codes for CASSLVGGGTTQKKTQYF. The chain recombines TRBV7-2 with TRBJ2-3; the match to TRBD2 covers 8 bases. V dropped 1 base and J dropped 9; count of bases not matched to a gene: 18. The CDR3 spans 18 residues. Germline-derived CDR1 and CDR2 are SGHTA and FQGNSA.

This chain uses TRBV6-1 with TRBJ1-4; weak D call: TRBD1 (6 bases). CDR3 length: 15 amino acids. V dropped 6 bases and J dropped 0 bases, with 11 bases sitting between them. Looked up from germline, CDR1 is MNHNS and CDR2 is SASEGT. This CDR3 reads CASRMGGATNEKLFF. CDR3 nucleotide sequence: TGTGCCAGCAGGATGGGGGGCGCAACTAATGAAAAACTGTTTTTT.

V is TRBV5-4 and J is TRBJ2-3, with a weak D call TRBD2 (7 bases). CDR1 and CDR2 from the germline V gene are SGHNT and YYREEE (reference sequence). The CDR3 has 16 residues. The V and J ends lost 5 bases and 4 bases respectively, with 20 bases between them. The CDR3, as DNA: TGTGCCAGCAGTCACCCCTCGGGGGGCAGCGCAGATACGCAGTATTTT. Translation: CASSHPSGGSADTQYF.

The chain uses TRBV18 and TRBJ2-7; 10 nucleotides align to TRBD1. The CDR3 has 15 residues. The germline V gene encodes CDR1 KGHSH and CDR2 LQKENI. V lost 5 bases and J lost 4; bases outside the gene matches: 8. The CDR3 loop reads CASSSGQGHRYEQYF. CDR3 coding DNA: TGTGCCAGCTCATCGGGACAGGGGCATCGGTACGAGCAGTACTTC.

The chain combines TRBV5-1 with TRBJ2-3; TRBD2 agrees at 9 bases. Germline CDR1 reads SGHRS; CDR2 reads YFSETQ. The junction had 4 bases not matched to a gene; V was cut back by 2 bases and J by 0 bases. The length of the CDR3 is 16 residues. In nucleotides, the CDR3 is TGCGCCAGCAGCTTCCGGCTAGCGGGGAGCACAGATACGCAGTATTTT. Translating it yields CASSFRLAGSTDTQYF.

The chain joins TRBV6-5 to TRBJ2-7; D might be TRBD2 (6 bases). The CDR3 spans 14 residues. V lost 5 bases and J 2 bases, leaving 13 bases between the germline ends. Germline CDR1 MNHEY, CDR2 SVGAGI. CDR3 nucleotide sequence: TGTGCCAGCAGTCCGCGACTAGGGCCCTACGAGCAGTACTTC. As protein: CASSPRLGPYEQYF.

The chain joins TRBV10-3 to TRBJ1-1; D gene unclear. Per the germline V gene, CDR1 is ENHRY and CDR2 is SYGVKD. Trimming removed 7 bases from V and 0 bases from J, with 18 bases in between. CDR3 length: 16 residues. CDR3 sequence: CAITQDPRRMNTEAFF. The CDR3 bases are TGTGCCATCACCCAGGACCCGAGGAGGATGAACACTGAAGCTTTCTTT.

This chain uses TRBV19 with TRBJ2-6, with a weak D call TRBD1 (6 bases). The CDR3 sequence is 15 residues long. From germline, CDR1 is LNHDA and CDR2 SQIVND (reference sequence). V lost 4 bases and J lost 1, with 8 bases in between. CDR3 amino acids: CASSNRVSGANVLTF. The CDR3 DNA is TGTGCCAGTAGTAACAGGGTATCTGGGGCCAACGTCCTGACTTTC. Full variable domain (rest looked up from reference TRBV19 and TRBJ2-6): DGGITQSPKYLFRKEGQNVTLSCEQNLNHDAMYWYRQDPGQGLRLIYYSQIVNDFQKGDIAEGYSVSREKKESFPLTVTSAQKNPTAFYLCASSNRVSGANVLTFGAGSRLTVL.

The chain uses TRBV5-4 and TRBJ2-2, with a possible D match to TRBD2 (6 bases). The CDR3 is made up of 15 amino acids. The germline CDR1 and CDR2 sequences are SGHNT and YYREEE (reference sequence). V lost 4 bases and J lost 0, with 10 bases in between. CDR3 coding DNA: TGTGCCAGCAGCGCGGGGCAGTCGAACACCGGGGAGCTGTTTTTT. It encodes CASSAGQSNTGELFF.

J is TRBJ2-2 and V is TRBV6-1; D is uncertain. CDR1 and CDR2 (germline): MNHNS, SASEGT. Trimming removed 3 bases from V and 8 bases from J, with 10 bases in between. The CDR3 runs 13 residues. CDR3: CASSDPPMGELFF. For the CDR3, the DNA is TGTGCCAGCAGTGACCCCCCTATGGGGGAGCTGTTTTTT.

The chain joins TRBV11-2 to TRBJ2-7, with 10 bases matching TRBD1. Germline CDR1 and CDR2: SGHAT and FQNNGV. Unmatched junction bases numbered 10, after V lost 5 bases and J lost 0 bases. This CDR3 has 17 residues. The CDR3 nucleotides read TGTGCCAGCAGCCCCTTGCGGGGACAGGGGTCCTCCTACGAGCAGTACTTC. Protein: CASSPLRGQGSSYEQYF.

This chain uses TRBV10-3 with TRBJ2-5; D is uncertain. The CDR3 runs 15 residues. V was pared by 2 bases and J by 4 bases, with 14 bases between. Germline CDR1 is ENHRY and CDR2 is SYGVKD. The CDR3 DNA is TGTGCCATCAGTGAGACCATCCCCCCCGGAGAGACCCAGTACTTC. Protein product: CAISETIPPGETQYF.

To note about this clone: A junction boundary mismatches the germline segment, possibly from a read error. This chain connects TRBV7-3 to TRBJ2-1, with D perhaps matching TRBD1 (5 bases). CDR1 is SGHTA, CDR2 FQGTGA, per germline. CDR3 length equals 16 residues. CDR3 sequence reads: CASSLTPNRGYSEQFF. CDR3 DNA: TGTGCCAGCAGCTTAACCCCCAATAGGGGCTACAGTGAGCAGTTCTTC. Based on the CDR3 plus reference TRBV7-3 and TRBJ2-1, the full variable domain is GAGVSQTPSNKVTEKGKYVELRCDPISGHTALYWYRQSLGQGPEFLIYFQGTGAADDSGLPNDRFFAVRPEGSVSTLKIQRTERGDSAVYLCASSLTPNRGYSEQFFGPGTRLTVL.

In this sample, this clone turned up once. The chain combines TRBV9 with TRBJ1-2; D is undetermined. The germline CDR1 and CDR2 sequences are SGDLS and YYNGEE. Trimming removed 4 bases at V and 3 bases at J, with 13 bases between. This CDR3 has 14 residues. This chain's CDR3 is CASSFLGSDYGYTF. The CDR3 DNA sequence: TGTGCCAGCAGCTTCTTGGGGTCGGACTATGGCTACACCTTC.

The chain joins TRBV19 to TRBJ2-1, with a tentative D call TRBD2 (6 bases). Germline CDR1 reads LNHDA; CDR2 reads SQIVND (reference sequence). Trimming cost V 5 bases and J 0 bases, with 8 bases left between them. This CDR3 comprises 14 residues. DNA for the CDR3: TGTGCCAGTAGTGTTAGCGGCTCCTACAATGAGCAGTTCTTC. Protein: CASSVSGSYNEQFF.

This CDR3 is CASSSKGEGDYGYTF. DNA of the CDR3: TGTGCCAGCAGCTCCAAAGGGGAGGGGGACTATGGCTACACCTTC. The V gene is TRBV7-2, the J gene TRBJ1-2; TRBD1 is a possible D gene (6 bases). V was shortened by 4 bases and J by 3 bases, with 15 bases between the two germline ends. The length of the CDR3 is 15 residues. CDR1 SGHTA and CDR2 FQGNSA come from the germline V gene.

The chain combines TRBV30 with TRBJ2-7; a possible D gene is TRBD1 (5 bases). Germline CDR1 GTSNPN, CDR2 SVGIG (reference sequence). CDR3 size: 14 residues. Trimming took 1 base from V and 5 from J, leaving 15 bases between them. CDR3 sequence reads: CAWSANRISDEQYF. CDR3 bases: TGTGCCTGGAGTGCCAACAGGATATCGGACGAGCAGTACTTC.

The V and J genes are TRBV7-3 and TRBJ2-2, with TRBD1 matching 8 bases. Germline trimming cut 5 bases from V and 1 base from J; bases unmatched to any gene: 3. Germline V lookup: CDR1 SGHTA, CDR2 FQGTGA. The CDR3 is 15 residues long. CDR3 sequence reads: CASSLGQGNTGELFF. CDR3 coding DNA: TGTGCCAGCAGCCTTGGACAGGGGAACACCGGGGAGCTGTTTTTT. Filled out from reference TRBV7-3 and TRBJ2-2, the complete variable domain reads GAGVSQTPSNKVTEKGKYVELRCDPISGHTALYWYRQSLGQGPEFLIYFQGTGAADDSGLPNDRFFAVRPEGSVSTLKIQRTERGDSAVYLCASSLGQGNTGELFFGEGSRLTVL.

CDR3 nucleotide sequence: TGTGCCAGCAGTGGCTTAGGTCAGCCCCAGCATTTT. It specifies CASSGLGQPQHF. This chain uses TRBV25-1 with TRBJ1-5; no firm D call. The V end was cut by 4 bases, the J end by 6 bases, with 7 bases between. CDR3 size: 12 residues. Per germline, CDR1 MGHDK and CDR2 SYGVNS. Variable domain in full (rest from reference TRBV25-1 and TRBJ1-5): EADIYQTPRYLVIGTGKKITLECSQTMGHDKMYWYQQDPGMELHLIHYSYGVNSTEKGDLSSESTVSRIRTEHFPLTLESARPSHTSQYLCASSGLGQPQHFGDGTRLSIL.